This T cell receptor (beta chain) was sequenced during a study of CD8+CD57+ T cells in acquired aplastic anemia. TCR beta VDJ and CDR3 profiling used genomic DNA as template. TCRdb re-called the reads with MiXCR, one entry per CDR3 protein. The sample contains about 260,000 distinct CDR3 sequences, roughly 82% of which appear only once. The CDR3 totals 18 residues. Germline V gene sequence: CDR1 SGHVS, CDR2 FQNEAQ. Sequencing involved patients with CD8+CD57+ cell expansion previously shown by flow cytometry. The sequence came from a human donor with aplastic anemia. This sequence joins TRBV7-8 and TRBJ2-7, with 7 bases that match TRBD1. The sequenced material came from sorted CD4+, CD8+, or CD8+CD57+ T cells (not recorded which) from PBMCs. The CDR3 protein is CASSFPRDGTAHSFEQYV. The CDR3 nucleotides read TGTGCCAGCAGCTTTCCTCGAGACGGGACAGCGCATTCCTTCGAGCAGTACGTC.